One and the same sample provided the 31 T cell receptor beta chains below, sequenced in a study of T cell repertoires in cytomegalovirus infection. TCRdb recomputed calls from the reads with MiXCR, one row per CDR3 protein. The table has more than 650,000 distinct CDR3 sequences, about 40% seen once. The sequenced material came from PBMCs. The receptor source for this set is a human donor in good health (CMV status not recorded). Some clones in this sample may be carry-over from other donors' samples.

The V and J genes are TRBV28 and TRBJ1-3; TRBD1 matches at 9 bases. Per germline, CDR1 MDHEN and CDR2 SYDVKM. Trimming cost V 4 bases and J 6 bases; bases outside gene matches: 4. The length of the CDR3 is 14 residues. CDR3 in DNA: TGTGCCAGCAGTTCGGACAGGGGAGAAAACACCATATATTTT. This sequence encodes CASSSDRGENTIYF.

This clonotype has a handful of counts. The chain couples TRBV6-6 to TRBJ2-7; 8 bases fit TRBD1. V was pared by 2 bases and J by 4 bases, with 4 bases of the junction left unmatched. Germline lookup yields CDR1 MNHNY and CDR2 SVGAGI (reference sequence). The CDR3 has 14 residues. The CDR3 is CASSYQGAIYEQYF. The CDR3 nucleotides read TGTGCCAGCAGTTACCAGGGGGCGATTTACGAGCAGTACTTC.

This clonotype was observed a handful of times. The V gene is TRBV19, the J gene TRBJ2-3; D might be TRBD1 or TRBD2, each matching 5 bases. V gave up 4 bases and J gave up 2 bases, with 13 bases separating them. Germline CDR1 LNHDA, CDR2 SQIVND (reference sequence). This CDR3 comprises 15 residues. CDR3 in DNA: TGTGCCAGTAGTAAGGGACCTTACAACACAGATACGCAGTATTTT. As protein: CASSKGPYNTDTQYF.

This clonotype has a handful of counts. J is TRBJ1-1 and V is TRBV6-1; no clear D gene. The CDR3 spans 13 residues. V gave up 8 bases and J gave up 5 bases, with 15 bases separating them. The germline V gene encodes CDR1 MNHNS and CDR2 SASEGT. The CDR3 nucleotides read TGTGCCAGCCAGCCTGGTCGGCAGACTGAAGCTTTCTTT. Its protein is CASQPGRQTEAFF.

This clonotype was observed many times. V and J are TRBV6-5 and TRBJ2-1; tentative D call: TRBD1 (5 bases). In germline, CDR1 is MNHEY, CDR2 SVGAGI. This CDR3 is 11 amino acids long. V shed 8 bases and J shed 4 bases, with 6 bases lying between them. The CDR3 here is CASGQYNEQFF. For the CDR3, the DNA is TGTGCCAGCGGACAATACAATGAGCAGTTCTTC.

This clonotype was detected only a few times. The V and J genes are TRBV14 and TRBJ2-3; 9 positions match TRBD2. The CDR3 has 17 amino acids. Germline trimming cut 3 bases from V and 5 bases from J; bases unmatched to any gene: 12. Germline V gene sequence: CDR1 SGHDN, CDR2 FVKESK. The CDR3 sequence: CASSHIGLAPQGDTQYF. The CDR3, as DNA: TGTGCCAGCAGCCACATCGGACTAGCGCCCCAAGGAGATACGCAGTATTTT.

Regarding this clonotype: One end of the junction is discordant with germline, which a read error may explain. The V and J genes are TRBV15 and TRBJ2-5; 8 nucleotides align to TRBD2. Germline CDR1 reads LNHNV; CDR2 reads YYDKDF (reference sequence). The CDR3 spans 14 residues. CDR3 nucleotide sequence: TGTTCCACCAGCCCCTTAGCGGGACTGGAGACCCAGTACTTC. Translating it yields CSTSPLAGLETQYF. Filled out from reference TRBV15 and TRBJ2-5, the complete variable domain reads DAMVIQNPRYQVTQFGKPVTLSCSQTLNHNVMYWYQQKSSQAPKLLFHYYDKDFNNEADTPDNFQSRRPNTSFCFLDIRSPGLGDTAMYLCSTSPLAGLETQYFGPGTRLLVL.

The chain recombines TRBV7-3 with TRBJ1-2; 8 positions agree with TRBD1. The V segment lost 4 bases and the J segment 4 bases; nucleotides outside the gene matches: 8. Germline-derived CDR1 and CDR2 are SGHTA and FQGTGA. The length of the CDR3 is 15 residues. CDR3: CASSSWTGTSYGYTF. The CDR3 DNA reads as TGTGCCAGCAGCTCCTGGACAGGGACCTCCTATGGCTACACCTTC.

This clonotype was recorded a few times. The chain recombines TRBV28 with TRBJ1-6; D may be TRBD1 (5 bases). From germline, CDR1 is MDHEN and CDR2 SYDVKM. The V end lost 10 bases, the J end lost 9 bases, and 19 bases lay between the germline ends. CDR3 length: 14 residues. CDR3 loop: CATLLGGSGSPLHF. DNA of the CDR3: TGTGCCACCCTACTGGGGGGGAGTGGTTCACCCCTCCACTTT.

This clonotype was seen a handful of times. The V gene is TRBV29-1, the J gene TRBJ1-1, with D tentatively TRBD1 (5 bases). V was cut by 1 base and J by 1 base, with 16 bases left in between. CDR1 is SQVTM, CDR2 ANQGSEA, per germline. This CDR3 comprises 16 residues. In DNA form, the CDR3 reads TGCAGCGTTGAAGGGTTGTTTAAGGGGTGGAACACTGAAGCTTTCTTT. Translated, it gives CSVEGLFKGWNTEAFF.

This clonotype has only a few counts. This sequence joins TRBV7-9 and TRBJ2-7; the D is unclear. The germline CDR1 and CDR2 sequences are SEHNR and FQNEAQ (reference sequence). CDR3 length: 15 amino acids. Trimming shortened V by 0 bases and J by 5 bases, and 14 bases separated the two germline ends. The CDR3 reads CASSLAGPQVNEQYF. DNA for the CDR3: TGTGCCAGCAGCTTAGCCGGACCCCAAGTCAACGAGCAGTACTTC.

Here the CDR3 reads CASSLVSGSRRNNEQFF. The CDR3 DNA reads as TGTGCCAGCAGTTTAGTCAGCGGGAGTCGCCGGAACAATGAGCAGTTCTTC. The chain couples TRBV28 to TRBJ2-1; TRBD2 matches 8 bases. The ends lost 2 bases at V and 5 bases at J; junction bases unmatched: 11. CDR3 length: 17 residues. Germline CDR1 and CDR2: MDHEN and SYDVKM.

V gene TRBV15 combines with J gene TRBJ2-7; 13 bases fit TRBD2. With 8 bases clipped from V and 3 bases from J, the junction kept 1 base outside the gene matches. This CDR3 comprises 13 residues. The germline V gene has CDR1 LNHNV and CDR2 YYDKDF (reference sequence). CDR3 sequence: CATRTSGSYEQYF. CDR3 in DNA: TGTGCCACCCGGACTAGCGGGAGCTACGAGCAGTACTTC.

The chain couples TRBV12-3 or TRBV12-4 to TRBJ2-7; D might be TRBD1 (6 bases). V was pared by 4 bases and J by 3 bases, with 28 bases between. The CDR3 sequence is 19 residues long. CDR3 residues: CASSWSQGTIALGNYEQYF. The CDR3, as DNA: TGTGCCAGCAGTTGGTCCCAGGGGACAATAGCGCTGGGAAACTACGAGCAGTACTTC.

This sequence joins TRBV20-1 and TRBJ2-7; 7 bases are a match to TRBD2. Germline V CDR1 and CDR2: DFQATT, SNEGSKA (reference sequence). The CDR3 loop spans 15 amino acids. V lost 6 bases, J lost 0 bases, and 11 bases stayed unmatched. CDR3 in DNA: TGCAGTGCAGAAGAAGCGGGGCCTAGCTCCTACGAGCAGTACTTC. Protein product: CSAEEAGPSSYEQYF.

This chain uses TRBV18 with TRBJ2-5; the D call may be TRBD1 or TRBD2 (5 bases each). The ends were cut back, 2 bases at V and 4 bases at J, with 17 bases in the middle. Germline V lookup: CDR1 KGHSH, CDR2 LQKENI. The CDR3 is 16 residues long. This CDR3 reads CASSPWDRAKGETQYF. CDR3 sequence (DNA): TGTGCCAGCTCACCATGGGACCGCGCTAAGGGAGAGACCCAGTACTTC.

The chain recombines TRBV6-2 or TRBV6-3 with TRBJ1-1; tentatively, D is TRBD1 (6 bases). CDR3 size: 14 residues. Germline V gene data show CDR1 as MNHEY and CDR2 as SVGEGT. Deletions cut 2 bases from V and 7 bases from J, with 14 bases between. The CDR3 loop reads CASSYPGQKLEAFF. The CDR3 nucleotides are TGTGCCAGCAGTTACCCCGGACAGAAACTTGAAGCTTTCTTT.

V gene TRBV12-5 combines with J gene TRBJ2-2; 11 bases align to TRBD2. Trimming cost V 2 bases and J 7 bases; bases outside gene matches: 6. This CDR3 has 16 amino acids. Germline V CDR1 and CDR2: LGHNT, FRNRAP. Here the CDR3 reads CASGLRLAGWIGELFF. CDR3 nucleotide sequence: TGTGCTAGTGGTTTGCGACTAGCGGGATGGATCGGGGAGCTGTTTTTT.

This clonotype has a handful of counts. J is TRBJ1-1 and V is TRBV5-1; D is uncertain. CDR3 length: 14 amino acids. Trimming took off 5 bases at V and 0 bases at J, with 11 bases between the two ends. Germline assignment: CDR1 SGHRS and CDR2 YFSETQ. The DNA of the CDR3 is TGCGCCAGCAGAGTTGTTAGGGTGAACACTGAAGCTTTCTTT. This translates into CASRVVRVNTEAFF.

V usage is TRBV27 and J usage is TRBJ2-3; TRBD2 matches at 10 bases. Germline V gives CDR1 MNHEY, CDR2 SMNVEV (reference sequence). V lost 5 bases and J lost 0; bases outside the gene matches: 8. The CDR3 covers 17 residues. The CDR3 protein is CASSLIAGGPSTDTQYF. In nucleotides, the CDR3 is TGTGCCAGCAGTCTCATAGCGGGGGGCCCTAGCACAGATACGCAGTATTTT.

Notes on this clonotype: Germline and junction disagree at one end, which may indicate a read error. V is TRBV7-2 and J is TRBJ2-3; 7 bases are a match to TRBD1. Germline-derived CDR1 and CDR2 are SGHTA and FQGNSA. CDR3 length: 13 amino acids. The CDR3 DNA follows: TGTTCCAGCAAAGGGGGCAGGACAGATACGCAGTATTTT. This encodes CSSKGGRTDTQYF.

The rearrangement links TRBV27 to TRBJ1-1, with 9 bases that match TRBD1. CDR1 and CDR2 (germline): MNHEY, SMNVEV (reference sequence). The CDR3 is made up of 14 amino acids. V trimming: 6 bases; J trimming: 4 bases; junction bases outside the gene matches: 6. CDR3: CASRPPDRGTEAFF. The CDR3 DNA reads TGTGCCAGCAGACCGCCGGACAGGGGCACTGAAGCTTTCTTT.

The gene calls are TRBV28 and TRBJ1-2, with no clear D. The V and J ends lost 2 bases and 7 bases respectively, with 14 bases between them. Germline CDR1 and CDR2: MDHEN and SYDVKM. The CDR3 contains 14 residues. This chain's CDR3 is CASSLQPLGGGYTF. CDR3 in DNA: TGTGCCAGCAGTTTACAGCCATTAGGTGGTGGCTACACCTTC.

On this clonotype itself: The CDR3 ends on some other residue instead of the conserved phenylalanine or tryptophan, so this is likely a read error. This chain uses TRBV11-2 with TRBJ2-7; D call uncertain. This CDR3 has 12 amino acids. V lost 3 bases, J lost 3 bases, and 6 bases lay in between. The germline CDR1 and CDR2 sequences are SGHAT and FQNNGV. CDR3: CASSFVGYEQYL. Written as DNA, the CDR3 is TGTGCCAGCAGCTTCGTGGGCTACGAGCAGTACTTA.

This clonotype has only a few counts. DNA of the CDR3: TGTGCCAGCCTCCCCAGCGAGGGCACCGGGGAGCTGTTTTTT. Translating gives CASLPSEGTGELFF. The rearrangement links TRBV2 to TRBJ2-2; TRBD2 might be the D (5 bases). V lost 8 bases and J 4 bases, leaving 14 bases between the germline ends. This CDR3 region has 14 residues. The V gene's germline CDR1 is SNHLY and CDR2 FYNNEI. The full variable domain, completed using reference TRBV2 and TRBJ2-2, is EPEVTQTPSHQVTQMGQEVILRCVPISNHLYFYWYRQILGQKVEFLVSFYNNEISEKSEIFDDQFSVERPDGSNFTLKIRSTKLEDSAMYFCASLPSEGTGELFFGEGSRLTVL.

V gene TRBV7-2 combines with J gene TRBJ2-5; TRBD2 agrees at 15 bases. The CDR3 consists of 18 residues. V shed 5 bases, J shed 5 bases, and the junction held 12 bases outside the gene matches. Germline CDR1 is SGHTA and CDR2 is FQGNSA. CDR3: CASSPLWTSGRVDETQYF. The DNA for the CDR3 is TGTGCCAGCAGCCCCCTTTGGACTAGCGGGAGGGTTGATGAGACCCAGTACTTC.

At least ten counts were recorded for this clonotype. The V call is TRBV7-9, the J call TRBJ1-5; no firm D call. V lost 6 bases and J lost 6, with 9 bases in between. This CDR3 has 12 residues. Looked up from germline, CDR1 is SEHNR and CDR2 is FQNEAQ (reference sequence). Here the CDR3 reads CASSFVGQPQHF. CDR3 DNA sequence: TGTGCCAGCAGTTTTGTAGGTCAGCCCCAGCATTTT.

This clonotype was found a few times. The V call is TRBV4-1, the J call TRBJ1-1; D might be TRBD1 (6 bases). The germline V gene encodes CDR1 MGHRA and CDR2 YSYEKL. Trimming took off 1 base at V and 0 bases at J, with 9 bases between the two ends. CDR3 length: 15 residues. CDR3 in amino acids: CASSQGSGVNTEAFF. The CDR3, as DNA: TGCGCCAGCAGCCAAGGATCAGGGGTGAACACTGAAGCTTTCTTT.

Regarding this clonotype: A much larger clonotype is one base distant, so this may be a read error. This chain connects TRBV7-2 to TRBJ2-7; perhaps TRBD1 as D (5 bases). Germline assignment: CDR1 SGHTA and CDR2 FQGNSA. The CDR3 length is 13 residues. As DNA, the CDR3 is TGTGCCAGCAGCTTAGACAGGTTCAACGAGCATTACTTC. Translated, it gives CASSLDRFNEHYF.

The chain is built from TRBV9 and TRBJ2-7; D ambiguous. Germline CDR1 SGDLS, CDR2 YYNGEE. V lost 4 bases, J lost 5 bases, and 16 bases lay in between. The CDR3 runs 14 residues. In DNA form, the CDR3 reads TGTGCCAGCAGCCCTTCGATAGGCCCGGACGAGCAGTACTTC. This gives the protein CASSPSIGPDEQYF.

The chain carries TRBV6-6 and TRBJ2-7, with TRBD1 matching 8 bases. The CDR3 length is 17 residues. The V and J ends lost 1 base and 0 bases, in that order; junction bases with no gene match: 8. Germline CDR1 and CDR2: MNHNY and SVGAGI (reference sequence). CDR3 region: CASSYWTGNSLSYEQYF. The CDR3 DNA sequence: TGTGCCAGCAGTTACTGGACAGGGAATTCTCTCTCCTACGAGCAGTACTTC.